Listed here are 20 T cell receptor beta chains from one sample, sequenced in a study of cytomegalovirus exposure and HLA in healthy donors. The PCR ran on 60 Vbeta and 13 Jbeta primers. TCRdb keeps only in-frame clones here, not all; method: immunoSEQ multiplex PCR. The repertoire consists of 170,000 or so clones, with about 86% occurring once and the leading ten covering around 2.2%. Sequencing used PBMCs. Receptors originate from a young woman in good health and CMV-seronegative.

The rearrangement joins TRBV15 to TRBJ2-6, with D possibly matching TRBD1 (7 bases). The V and J ends lost 5 bases and 1 base respectively, with 18 bases between them. Germline lookup yields CDR1 LNHNV and CDR2 YYDKDF (reference sequence). The CDR3 is 18 residues long. The CDR3 here is CATSGGGSGTSGANVLTF. In DNA, the CDR3 is TGTGCCACCAGCGGAGGGGGCTCCGGAACGTCTGGGGCCAACGTCCTGACTTTC.

This chain joins TRBV6-6 and TRBJ2-2; D is undetermined. There are 12 residues in the CDR3. V lost 6 bases to trimming and J lost 2 bases, with 4 bases between them. The germline V gene encodes CDR1 MNHNY and CDR2 SVGAGI (reference sequence). CDR3 residues: CASSLNTGELFF. CDR3 in DNA: TGTGCCAGCAGCCTAAACACCGGGGAGCTGTTTTTT.

This clone has more than one count but fewer than ten. V and J are TRBV28 and TRBJ2-3; 8 positions match TRBD2. The CDR3 is 15 residues long. Germline assignment: CDR1 MDHEN and CDR2 SYDVKM. V lost 7 bases to trimming and J lost 6 bases; unmatched junction nucleotides: 12. CDR3: CASTPSGGAGDTQYF. CDR3 DNA: TGTGCCAGCACCCCGTCGGGGGGGGCCGGGGATACGCAGTATTTT.

The V and J genes are TRBV6-5 and TRBJ2-7, with 9 bases matching TRBD1. Trimming took 4 bases from V and 2 from J; bases not matched to a gene: 6. CDR3 length: 15 residues. The germline gives CDR1 MNHEY, CDR2 SVGAGI. The DNA of the CDR3 is TGTGCCAGCAGTTTCATCGGGACAGGGACCTACGAGCAGTACTTC. It translates to CASSFIGTGTYEQYF.

The rearrangement joins TRBV5-6 to TRBJ1-2, with TRBD1 identical over 10 bases. The CDR3 covers 15 residues. From germline, CDR1 is SGHDT and CDR2 YYEEEE. V shed 0 bases and J 8 bases; nucleotides not matched to a gene: 7. The CDR3, as DNA: TGTGCCAGCAGCTTGGGACAGGGGGCGCCCCGGGGCTACACCTTC. Its translation is CASSLGQGAPRGYTF.

This clone was detected once. The J gene is TRBJ2-5, the V gene TRBV7-9, with a weak D call TRBD2 (6 bases). The CDR3 runs 13 residues. V shed 5 bases and J shed 4 bases, with 11 bases lying between them. Germline loops: CDR1 SEHNR, CDR2 FQNEAQ (reference sequence). Here the CDR3 DNA reads TGTGCCAGCAGCCCCTTTAGCGGAGAGACCCAGTACTTC. This gives the protein CASSPFSGETQYF.

This chain uses TRBV9 with TRBJ1-2, with D perhaps matching TRBD1 (5 bases). Germline CDR1 SGDLS, CDR2 YYNGEE. Deletions cut 2 bases from V and 4 bases from J, with 15 bases between. This CDR3 spans 15 amino acids. This chain's CDR3 is CASSVSDREFYGYTF. For the CDR3, the DNA is TGTGCCAGCAGCGTTTCCGACAGAGAGTTCTATGGCTACACCTTC.

V gene TRBV6-4 combines with J gene TRBJ2-7, with 12 bases aligning to TRBD2. The CDR3 has 15 amino acids. The germline CDR1 and CDR2 sequences are MRHNA and SNTAGT. V lost 3 bases, J lost 5 bases, and 5 bases stayed unmatched. For the CDR3, the DNA is TGTGCCAGCAGTGAACTAGCGGGGGGTAGGGACGAGCAGTACTTC. Amino acid sequence: CASSELAGGRDEQYF.

The rearrangement links TRBV4-1 to TRBJ1-1; D gene uncertain. CDR1 MGHRA and CDR2 YSYEKL come from the germline V gene. The CDR3 length is 13 residues. Trimming stripped 2 bases from V and 5 bases from J, with 9 bases between. The CDR3: CASSQTGITEAFF. The CDR3 DNA reads as TGCGCCAGCAGCCAAACCGGGATTACTGAAGCTTTCTTT.

V is TRBV15 and J is TRBJ2-5; D possibly corresponds to TRBD2 (6 bases). This CDR3 is built from 16 residues. V lost 1 base and J lost 5, with 17 bases in between. CDR1 and CDR2 (germline): LNHNV, YYDKDF (reference sequence). CDR3 nucleotides: TGTGCCACCAGCAGAGCTCGAACGGGAGTAGATGAGACCCAGTACTTC. This sequence encodes CATSRARTGVDETQYF. Variable domain in full (rest from reference TRBV15 and TRBJ2-5): DAMVIQNPRYQVTQFGKPVTLSCSQTLNHNVMYWYQQKSSQAPKLLFHYYDKDFNNEADTPDNFQSRRPNTSFCFLDIRSPGLGDTAMYLCATSRARTGVDETQYFGPGTRLLVL.

This clone was picked up a small number of times. V is TRBV2 and J is TRBJ2-2, with a weak D call TRBD1 (5 bases). V dropped 5 bases and J dropped 6 bases, with 13 bases sitting between them. Germline assignment: CDR1 SNHLY and CDR2 FYNNEI. The length of the CDR3 is 14 residues. The CDR3 here is CASSLIPGPGELFF. The DNA of the CDR3 is TGTGCCAGCAGTTTAATCCCAGGGCCCGGGGAGCTGTTTTTT.

This clone has only one observation. This chain connects TRBV10-1 to TRBJ1-1, with D hard to call. The CDR3 loop spans 12 amino acids. Germline V gene sequence: CDR1 WNHNN, CDR2 SYGVQD (reference sequence). V lost 6 bases, J lost 8 bases, and 13 bases lay in between. In DNA form, the CDR3 reads TGCGCCAGCAGCGCTACGTGGGCCGAAGCTTTCTTT. Residues: CASSATWAEAFF.

The V call is TRBV5-1, the J call TRBJ2-5; weak D call: TRBD2 (6 bases). There are 15 residues in the CDR3. Germline V gene data show CDR1 as SGHRS and CDR2 as YFSETQ. V was pared by 3 bases and J by 1 base, with 13 bases between. The CDR3 region is CASSSDGGLQETQYF. For the CDR3, the DNA is TGCGCCAGCAGCTCGGACGGGGGACTCCAAGAGACCCAGTACTTC.

This sequence joins TRBV7-2 and TRBJ2-5; the match to TRBD2 covers 7 bases. The assigned J gene may be wrong: the sequence end matches TRBJ2-7 better. This CDR3 has 15 amino acids. Germline CDR1 is SGHTA and CDR2 is FQGNSA. CDR3 residues: CASSLVSSGMDEQYF. CDR3 DNA: TGTGCCAGCAGCTTAGTTTCTAGCGGAATGGACGAGCAGTACTTC.

V is TRBV9 and J is TRBJ2-3, with 15 bases matching TRBD2. The junction had 8 bases not matched to a gene; V was cut back by 4 bases and J by 8 bases. The CDR3 contains 16 residues. Germline CDR1 reads SGDLS; CDR2 reads YYNGEE. The CDR3 reads CASSTGLAGGQGTQYF. CDR3 DNA: TGTGCCAGCAGCACGGGACTAGCGGGGGGTCAGGGTACGCAGTATTTT.

This chain joins TRBV19 and TRBJ1-1; D unclear. The germline gives CDR1 LNHDA, CDR2 SQIVND (reference sequence). Trimming left V 1 base short and J 7 bases short, with 7 bases between. CDR3 length: 12 amino acids. CDR3 sequence (DNA): TGTGCCAGTAGTATAGTTCCGAGTGAAGCTTTCTTT. This encodes CASSIVPSEAFF.

This clone was detected a few times. The CDR3 here is CASSIGQGSTDTQYF. As DNA, the CDR3 is TGTGCCAGTAGTATAGGACAGGGGAGCACAGATACGCAGTATTTT. The chain uses TRBV19 and TRBJ2-3; 8 positions agree with TRBD1. This CDR3 has 15 residues. The germline V gene has CDR1 LNHDA and CDR2 SQIVND (reference sequence). With 1 base clipped from V and 0 bases from J, the junction kept 0 bases outside the gene matches.

For the CDR3, the DNA is TGTGCCAGCAGCTTAAATGGAGGGACAGGGGATGGCTACACCTTC. Amino acids: CASSLNGGTGDGYTF. J is TRBJ1-2 and V is TRBV7-3; 10 bases line up with TRBD1. Germline values: CDR1 SGHTA, CDR2 FQGTGA. The CDR3 is made up of 15 amino acids. V dropped 1 base and J dropped 6; count of bases not matched to a gene: 5.

The chain carries TRBV10-3 and TRBJ2-1, with 7 bases identical to TRBD1. The germline gives CDR1 ENHRY, CDR2 SYGVKD. V shed 10 bases and J 5 bases; nucleotides not matched to a gene: 8. The CDR3 covers 13 residues. CDR3 in DNA: TGTGCCACCAACCGGGACAGAAACAATGAGCAGTTCTTC. It yields the protein CATNRDRNNEQFF.

The chain couples TRBV7-9 to TRBJ2-7, with D hard to call. The germline CDR1 and CDR2 sequences are SEHNR and FQNEAQ (reference sequence). The CDR3 contains 14 residues. V was clipped by 4 bases and J by 2 bases, with 12 bases between them. CDR3 in DNA: TGTGCCAGCAGCTCACCGGGTGCCCCCTACGAGCAGTACTTC. Protein product: CASSSPGAPYEQYF.